The clone carrying this T cell receptor (beta chain) came up a few times. Its specificity is not known. The sample is drawn from a study of post-analysis software for immune sequencing data. Germline-derived CDR1 and CDR2 are SGHDN and FVKESK. Trimming took 3 bases from V and 3 from J, leaving 12 bases between them. There are 15 residues in the CDR3. Study observations and caveats: A few TRBV segments (TRBV5-6, TRBV5-1 and TRBV20-1 among them) occurred more frequently in patients than in controls.

Included in the TCR beta cDNA libraries were unique molecular identifiers. One entry per CDR3 protein results from TCRdb running MiXCR on the PCR reads. The sample consists of over 150,000 distinct CDR3 sequences, approximately 30% of them appearing once. The chain combines TRBV14 with TRBJ2-1, with D possibly TRBD2 on 6 matching bases. The receptor comes from a girl aged 10 to 17 with multiple sclerosis. Source material: blood. The CDR3 here is CASSHGTGNYNEQFF. The CDR3 region has the DNA TGTGCCAGCAGCCATGGGACTGGTAACTACAATGAGCAGTTCTTC.